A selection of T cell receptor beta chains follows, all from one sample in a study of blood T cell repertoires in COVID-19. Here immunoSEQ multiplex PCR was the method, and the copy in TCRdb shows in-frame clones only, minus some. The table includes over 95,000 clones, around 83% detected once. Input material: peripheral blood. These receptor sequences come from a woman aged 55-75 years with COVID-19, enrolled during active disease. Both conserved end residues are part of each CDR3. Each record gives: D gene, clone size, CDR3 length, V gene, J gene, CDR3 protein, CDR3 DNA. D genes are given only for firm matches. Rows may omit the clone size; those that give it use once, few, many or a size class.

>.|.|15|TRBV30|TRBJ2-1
CAWSHGGLSYNEQFF
TGTGCCTGGAGCCACGGGGGACTCTCCTACAATGAGCAGTTCTTC
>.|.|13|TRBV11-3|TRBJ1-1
CASSPGQYTEAFF
TGTGCCAGCAGCCCGGGACAATACACTGAAGCTTTCTTT
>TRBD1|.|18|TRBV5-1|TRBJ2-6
CASSWTGTGVSGANVLTF
TGCGCCAGCAGCTGGACGGGGACAGGGGTGTCTGGGGCCAACGTCCTGACTTTC
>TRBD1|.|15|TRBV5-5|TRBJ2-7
CASSPSGTGLPEQYF
TGTGCCAGCAGCCCGTCCGGGACAGGGCTGCCCGAGCAGTACTTC
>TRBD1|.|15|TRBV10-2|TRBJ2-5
CASSVTRQGWETQYF
TGCGCCAGCAGTGTGACCAGACAGGGTTGGGAGACCCAGTACTTC
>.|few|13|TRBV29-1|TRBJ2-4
CSVETPLLNIQYF
TGCAGCGTTGAGACTCCTCTCCTGAACATTCAGTACTTC
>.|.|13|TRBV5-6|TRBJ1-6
CASSLSSGSPLHF
TGTGCCAGCAGCTTGTCTTCGGGTTCACCCCTCCACTTT
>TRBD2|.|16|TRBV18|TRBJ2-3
CASSQTSGGNTDTQYF
TGTGCCAGCTCTCAGACTAGCGGGGGGAACACAGATACGCAGTATTTT
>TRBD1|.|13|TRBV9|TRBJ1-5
CASSVTGVQPQHF
TGTGCCAGCAGCGTGACAGGGGTGCAGCCCCAGCATTTT
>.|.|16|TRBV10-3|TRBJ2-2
CAISPRTVANTGELFF
TGTGCCATCAGCCCCAGGACAGTTGCGAACACCGGGGAGCTGTTTTTT
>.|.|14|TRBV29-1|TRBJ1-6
CSVSRGRGGSPLHF
TGCAGCGTTTCACGAGGGAGAGGGGGTTCACCCCTCCACTTT
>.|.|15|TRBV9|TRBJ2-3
CASSVTGSTLDTQYF
TGTGCCAGCAGCGTAACAGGGTCAACTCTAGATACGCAGTATTTT
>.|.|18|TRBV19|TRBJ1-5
CASSIVPGAGTLHQPQHF
TGTGCCAGTAGTATAGTCCCTGGGGCAGGGACTTTGCATCAGCCCCAGCATTTT
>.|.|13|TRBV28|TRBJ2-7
CASSFSRMYEQYF
TGTGCCAGCAGTTTTAGCAGAATGTACGAGCAGTACTTC
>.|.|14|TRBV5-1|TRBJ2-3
CASSLLAGTDTQYF
TGCGCCAGCAGCTTGTTGGCGGGGACAGATACGCAGTATTTT
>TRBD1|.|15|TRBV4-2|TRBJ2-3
CASSQEDRGQDTQYF
TGTGCCAGCAGCCAAGAGGACAGGGGGCAGGATACGCAGTATTTT
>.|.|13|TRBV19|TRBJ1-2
CASSLVANYGYTF
TGTGCCAGTAGCCTGGTAGCTAACTATGGCTACACCTTC
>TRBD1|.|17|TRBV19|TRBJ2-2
CASSQRGQAKAAGELFF
TGTGCCAGTAGCCAAAGGGGACAGGCAAAAGCCGCGGGGGAGCTGTTTTTT
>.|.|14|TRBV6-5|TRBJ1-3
CASSFRFSGNTIYF
TGTGCCAGCAGTTTCAGGTTCTCTGGAAACACCATATATTTT
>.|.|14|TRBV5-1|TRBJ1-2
CASSQTPSGGGYTF
TGCGCCAGCAGCCAAACCCCCAGCGGAGGCGGCTACACCTTC
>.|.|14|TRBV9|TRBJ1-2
CASSETLTDYGYTF
TGTGCCAGCAGCGAGACTCTGACAGACTATGGCTACACCTTC
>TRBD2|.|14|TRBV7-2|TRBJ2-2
CASRSGGRIGELFF
TGTGCCAGCCGCAGCGGGGGGCGCATCGGGGAGCTGTTTTTT
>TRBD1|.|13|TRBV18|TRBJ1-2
CASSLSGGYGYTF
TGTGCCAGCTCACTTTCAGGGGGGTATGGCTACACCTTC
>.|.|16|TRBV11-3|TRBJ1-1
CASSPHRVHMNTEAFF
TGTGCCAGCAGCCCTCACAGGGTCCACATGAACACTGAAGCTTTCTTT
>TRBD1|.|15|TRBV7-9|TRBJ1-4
CASSLRGQGAEKLFF
TGTGCCAGCAGCCTCCGGGGACAGGGGGCTGAAAAACTGTTTTTT
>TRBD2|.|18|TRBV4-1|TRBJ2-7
CASSPRGRGVGDRYEQYF
TGCGCCAGCAGCCCCCGAGGGAGGGGTGTGGGGGACCGCTACGAGCAGTACTTC
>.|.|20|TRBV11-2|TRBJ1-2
CASSLDVRSRLLPPNYGYTF
TGTGCCAGCAGCTTAGATGTTCGCAGCCGACTATTACCACCTAACTATGGCTACACCTTC
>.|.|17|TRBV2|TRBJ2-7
CASTVLPIPQLDYEQYF
TGTGCCAGCACCGTATTACCCATCCCTCAACTAGATTACGAGCAGTACTTC
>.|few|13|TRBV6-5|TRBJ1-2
CASSYGRSYGYTF
TGTGCCAGCAGTTACGGGAGAAGCTATGGCTACACCTTC
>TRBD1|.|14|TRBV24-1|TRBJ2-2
CATSEGTVAGELFF
TGTGCCACCAGTGAAGGGACAGTGGCCGGGGAGCTGTTTTTT
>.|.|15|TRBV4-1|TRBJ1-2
CASSLLPGGPYGYTF
TGCGCCAGCAGCCTGCTCCCGGGGGGACCCTATGGCTACACCTTC
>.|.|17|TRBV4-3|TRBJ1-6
CASSQEWSGEPYSPLHF
TGCGCCAGCAGCCAAGAATGGTCCGGGGAACCGTATTCACCCCTCCACTTT
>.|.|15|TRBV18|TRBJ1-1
CASSPILTVNTEAFF
TGTGCCAGCTCACCGATCTTGACAGTGAACACTGAAGCTTTCTTT
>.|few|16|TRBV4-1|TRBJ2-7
CASSRIADSGSYEQYF
TGCGCCAGCAGCCGAATCGCAGATAGCGGCTCCTACGAGCAGTACTTC
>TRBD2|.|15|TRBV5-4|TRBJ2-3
CASSLGLAGEDTQYF
TGTGCCAGCAGCTTGGGACTAGCGGGGGAAGATACGCAGTATTTT
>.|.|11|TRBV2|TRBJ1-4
CATTWREKLFF
TGTGCCACCACCTGGAGAGAAAAACTGTTTTTT
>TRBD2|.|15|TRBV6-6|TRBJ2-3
CASILQSGIRDTQYF
TGTGCCAGCATCCTCCAAAGCGGGATCAGAGATACGCAGTATTTT
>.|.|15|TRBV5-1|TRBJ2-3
CASSLMPIRADTQYF
TGCGCCAGCAGCTTGATGCCCATCCGGGCAGATACGCAGTATTTT
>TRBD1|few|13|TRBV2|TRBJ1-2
CASWTGGDYGYTF
TGTGCCAGCTGGACAGGGGGTGACTATGGCTACACCTTC
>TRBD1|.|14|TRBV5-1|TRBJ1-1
CASSVTGGDTEAFF
TGCGCCAGCAGCGTAACAGGGGGGGACACTGAAGCTTTCTTT
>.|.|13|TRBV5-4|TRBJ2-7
CASSLGSSYEQYF
TGTGCCAGCAGCTTGGGGAGCTCCTACGAGCAGTACTTC
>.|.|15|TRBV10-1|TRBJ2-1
CASSENREPYNEQFF
TGCGCCAGCAGTGAGAACAGGGAACCTTACAATGAGCAGTTCTTC
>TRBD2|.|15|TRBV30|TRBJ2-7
CAWSAPAGSSYEQYF
TGTGCCTGGAGCGCACCAGCGGGAAGCTCCTACGAGCAGTACTTC
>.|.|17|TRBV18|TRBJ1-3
CASSTALAGNSGNTIYF
TGTGCCAGCTCCACCGCCTTGGCGGGAAACTCTGGAAACACCATATATTTT
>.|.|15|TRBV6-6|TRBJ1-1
CASTSSRGGNTEAFF
TGTGCCAGCACCTCATCCAGGGGCGGTAACACTGAAGCTTTCTTT
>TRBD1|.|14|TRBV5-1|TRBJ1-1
CASSYTGGRTEAFF
TGCGCCAGCAGCTACACAGGGGGCCGGACTGAAGCTTTCTTT
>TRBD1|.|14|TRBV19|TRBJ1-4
CASSIYRDSEKLFF
TGTGCCAGTAGTATTTATCGGGACAGTGAAAAACTGTTTTTT
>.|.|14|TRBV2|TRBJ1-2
CASTIPGVRHGYTF
TGTGCCAGCACCATCCCGGGGGTGAGACATGGCTACACCTTC